These 28 T cell receptor beta chains were all obtained from the same sample, sequenced in a study of cytomegalovirus exposure and HLA in healthy donors (dated by TCRdb to about 2017). Library preparation used the immunoSEQ multiplex PCR assay. The multiplex PCR relied on a mix of 60 forward primers for TCR Vbeta segments and 13 reverse primers for TCR Jbeta segments. TCRdb's version of the immuneACCESS table is confined to in-frame rearrangements and falls short of the full clone set. An unresolved V gene accounts for under half of the shortfall where checked; the remainder is of unknown origin. The data table for this sample lists some 80,000 clones. The top ten clonotypes cover roughly 15% of the sample. Sequencing was performed on PBMCs. All receptors come from a man aged 45-65 years in good health and CMV-seropositive.

The gene calls are TRBV9 and TRBJ2-5; the match to TRBD1 covers 9 bases. The J segment lost 5 bases and the V segment lost 3 bases, leaving 5 bases of the junction unmatched. The CDR3 has 14 residues. In germline, CDR1 is SGDLS, CDR2 YYNGEE. Written as DNA, the CDR3 is TGTGCCAGCAGCGACTCGACAGGGGGGGAGACCCAGTACTTC. Translated: CASSDSTGGETQYF.

This chain connects TRBV5-6 to TRBJ2-4; D might be TRBD1 (6 bases). V lost 3 bases and J 11 bases, leaving 21 bases between the germline ends. This CDR3 is 15 amino acids long. Germline CDR1 SGHDT, CDR2 YYEEEE. The DNA of the CDR3 is TGTGCCAGCAGCTACCAATACAGGGAACGGGGCGTTCAGTACTTC. Amino acid sequence: CASSYQYRERGVQYF.

The chain joins TRBV29-1 to TRBJ1-1; no clear D gene. Per germline, CDR1 SQVTM and CDR2 ANQGSEA. The ends were cut back, 6 bases at V and 6 bases at J, with 17 bases in the middle. The CDR3 spans 13 residues. The CDR3 sequence is CSVAIDSPPEAFF. Here the CDR3 DNA reads TGCAGCGTCGCTATCGACTCTCCTCCTGAAGCTTTCTTT.

This rearrangement joins TRBV5-6 to TRBJ1-4; D remains ambiguous. Between the trimmed V and J ends, which lost 2 bases and 1 base, there was a span of 12 bases. The germline V gene encodes CDR1 SGHDT and CDR2 YYEEEE. The CDR3 has 16 amino acids. The CDR3 loop is CASSFTDLRTNEKLFF. The CDR3 DNA is TGTGCCAGCAGCTTCACTGATCTTAGAACTAATGAAAAACTGTTTTTT.

The chain joins TRBV9 to TRBJ1-4, with D possibly matching TRBD1 (5 bases). The CDR3 is 14 amino acids. V lost 0 bases and J lost 5, with 8 bases in between. Germline CDR1 and CDR2: SGDLS and YYNGEE. The CDR3 loop reads CASSVETVNEKLFF. The DNA of the CDR3 is TGTGCCAGCAGCGTAGAGACAGTGAATGAAAAACTGTTTTTT.

The V call is TRBV6-5, the J call TRBJ1-1; 7 nucleotides align to TRBD1. Per the germline V gene, CDR1 is MNHEY and CDR2 is SVGAGI. This CDR3 contains 15 residues. With V trimmed by 2 bases and J by 1 base, 4 bases remained unmatched. CDR3 region: CASSYAGDRNTEAFF. CDR3 nucleotide sequence: TGTGCCAGCAGTTACGCTGGGGACAGGAACACTGAAGCTTTCTTT.

The CDR3: CASSPSGGDRGNNEQFF. The CDR3 DNA reads as TGCGCCAGCAGCCCTTCGGGAGGGGACAGGGGAAACAATGAGCAGTTCTTC. This chain links TRBV5-1 with TRBJ2-1; 10 bases match TRBD1. Germline V CDR1 and CDR2: SGHRS, YFSETQ. V lost 4 bases to trimming and J lost 5 bases; unmatched junction nucleotides: 12. The CDR3 is 17 residues long.

The CDR3 DNA reads as TGTGCCAGCAGCGAGTCTTCCTATAATTCACCCCTCCACTTT. This gives the protein CASSESSYNSPLHF. The chain joins TRBV11-2 to TRBJ1-6; no firm D call. The CDR3 is 14 amino acids. Trimming stripped 5 bases from V and 1 base from J, with 6 bases between. Germline-derived CDR1 and CDR2 are SGHAT and FQNNGV.

The DNA of the CDR3 is TGTGCCAGTAGTTGGGACCGGGACAGGGGGAACTATGGCTACACCTTC. Residues: CASSWDRDRGNYGYTF. The chain recombines TRBV19 with TRBJ1-2; 11 nucleotides agree with TRBD1. Germline CDR1 reads LNHDA; CDR2 reads SQIVND (reference sequence). This CDR3 comprises 16 residues. V was pared by 5 bases and J by 2 bases, with 7 bases of the junction left unmatched.

The J gene is TRBJ2-7, the V gene TRBV7-9; TRBD1 is a possible D gene (5 bases). The CDR3 covers 13 residues. V was cut by 2 bases and J by 3 bases, with 8 bases left in between. Germline V gives CDR1 SEHNR, CDR2 FQNEAQ (reference sequence). The CDR3 region is CASSLQGGYEQYF. CDR3 nucleotides: TGTGCCAGCAGCTTACAGGGCGGCTACGAGCAGTACTTC.

This chain uses TRBV29-1 with TRBJ1-2; 8 bases map to TRBD1. The ends lost 7 bases at V and 1 base at J; junction bases unmatched: 5. Germline V gene sequence: CDR1 SQVTM, CDR2 ANQGSEA. CDR3 size: 13 residues. In DNA, the CDR3 is TGCAGCGCTGGGACAGGCCATAACTATGGCTACACCTTC. Translated, it gives CSAGTGHNYGYTF.

The genes are TRBV7-9 and TRBJ1-1, with D perhaps TRBD1 (6 bases). CDR3 length equals 17 residues. Germline lookup yields CDR1 SEHNR and CDR2 FQNEAQ (reference sequence). V dropped 1 base and J dropped 0 bases, with 15 bases sitting between them. CDR3 amino acids: CASSLGTGTSLNTEAFF. In DNA form, the CDR3 reads TGTGCCAGCAGCTTAGGTACAGGGACCTCCTTGAACACTGAAGCTTTCTTT.

This sequence joins TRBV6-1 and TRBJ2-4, with 11 positions matching TRBD2. V lost 5 bases, J lost 0 bases, and 3 bases stayed unmatched. Germline V gives CDR1 MNHNS, CDR2 SASEGT. The CDR3 consists of 16 residues. The CDR3 is CASSQGLAGAKNIQYF. CDR3 sequence (DNA): TGTGCCAGCAGTCAAGGACTAGCGGGAGCCAAAAACATTCAGTACTTC.

The CDR3 DNA reads as TGTGCCACCAGCAGAGGCCAGGGGACAAGAGCCTACGAGCAGTACGTC. This sequence encodes CATSRGQGTRAYEQYV. V is TRBV15 and J is TRBJ2-7, with D perhaps TRBD1 (6 bases). The ends were cut back, 1 base at V and 2 bases at J, with 15 bases in the middle. Germline V gene sequence: CDR1 LNHNV, CDR2 YYDKDF (reference sequence). The CDR3 length is 16 residues.

The chain recombines TRBV28 with TRBJ2-5; 8 bases match TRBD1. V shed 6 bases and J 5 bases; nucleotides not matched to a gene: 8. From germline, CDR1 is MDHEN and CDR2 SYDVKM. This CDR3 is 14 amino acids long. The CDR3 sequence is CASRKGDRWETQYF. The CDR3 DNA is TGTGCCAGCAGGAAAGGGGACAGGTGGGAGACCCAGTACTTC.

This chain connects TRBV5-6 to TRBJ2-5; 8 nucleotides line up with TRBD2. The CDR3 contains 14 residues. With V trimmed by 1 base and J by 5 bases, 4 bases remained unmatched. Germline CDR1 and CDR2: SGHDT and YYEEEE. The CDR3 region has the DNA TGTGCCAGCAGCTTGAGCGGGAGTACGGAGACCCAGTACTTC. Translation gives CASSLSGSTETQYF.

The V and J genes are TRBV5-1 and TRBJ2-1; TRBD1 matches at 8 bases. The CDR3 consists of 15 residues. The germline CDR1 and CDR2 sequences are SGHRS and YFSETQ. J lost 6 bases, V lost 0 bases, and 5 bases had no gene match. The CDR3 DNA follows: TGCGCCAGCAGCTTGGGACAGGGGACCGTCAATGAGCAGTTCTTC. This sequence encodes CASSLGQGTVNEQFF.

J is TRBJ2-1 and V is TRBV11-2; 7 bases are shared with TRBD2. The V gene's germline CDR1 is SGHAT and CDR2 FQNNGV. Trimming removed 5 bases from V and 5 bases from J; junction bases left unmatched: 6. The CDR3 is 14 residues long. CDR3 DNA: TGTGCCAGCAGCCCCGGACTAGAAAACAATGAGCAGTTCTTC. Translated, it gives CASSPGLENNEQFF.

The chain couples TRBV5-1 to TRBJ2-2; 8 bases map to TRBD1. This CDR3 spans 15 amino acids. With V trimmed by 1 base and J by 5 bases, 4 bases remained unmatched. The V gene's germline CDR1 is SGHRS and CDR2 YFSETQ. CDR3 protein: CASSLMDRVTGELFF. CDR3 nucleotide sequence: TGCGCCAGCAGCTTGATGGACAGGGTAACCGGGGAGCTGTTTTTT.

The chain links TRBV2 to TRBJ1-4, with a tentative D call TRBD1 (5 bases). Trimming pared 7 bases from V and 14 bases from J, leaving 14 bases between. Germline CDR1 and CDR2: SNHLY and FYNNEI. This CDR3 contains 11 residues. The CDR3 here is CASMGGLNLFF. The CDR3 DNA reads as TGTGCCAGCATGGGGGGTCTAAACCTGTTTTTT.

J is TRBJ1-1 and V is TRBV19; D not resolved. The CDR3 sequence is 16 residues long. V lost 1 base, J lost 3 bases, and 15 bases lay in between. CDR1 and CDR2 from the germline V gene are LNHDA and SQIVND (reference sequence). The CDR3 loop is CASSIVRRVGDTEAFF. In DNA form, the CDR3 reads TGTGCCAGTAGTATAGTAAGGAGGGTGGGAGACACTGAAGCTTTCTTT.

The chain's CDR3 is CASSLGSEPLGTDTQYF. The CDR3 nucleotides read TGTGCCAGCAGCTTAGGATCAGAACCCCTCGGCACAGATACGCAGTATTTT. The gene calls are TRBV11-3 and TRBJ2-3; D not resolved. Trimming took 1 base from V and 1 from J, leaving 15 bases between them. This CDR3 has 17 residues. Germline-derived CDR1 and CDR2 are SGHNT and YENEEA.

The rearrangement uses TRBV9 and TRBJ1-1; 9 nucleotides agree with TRBD1. Germline V gene lookup returns CDR1 SGDLS and CDR2 YYNGEE. Trimming cost V 0 bases and J 1 base; bases outside gene matches: 4. The CDR3 is made up of 16 amino acids. CDR3 region: CASSVDVGQGNTEAFF. As DNA, the CDR3 is TGTGCCAGCAGCGTAGATGTGGGACAGGGGAACACTGAAGCTTTCTTT.

The V and J genes are TRBV6-5 and TRBJ1-1; 7 positions match TRBD1. The J segment lost 4 bases and the V segment lost 5 bases, leaving 7 bases of the junction unmatched. This CDR3 spans 14 amino acids. Germline values: CDR1 MNHEY, CDR2 SVGAGI. CDR3 DNA: TGTGCCAGCAGTCCACAGGGGAGGAGCACTGAAGCTTTCTTT. It encodes CASSPQGRSTEAFF.

The chain links TRBV7-2 to TRBJ2-1; 8 positions match TRBD2. Germline lookup yields CDR1 SGHTA and CDR2 FQGNSA. The CDR3 loop spans 15 amino acids. The V and J ends lost 5 bases and 1 base, in that order; junction bases with no gene match: 4. This CDR3 is CASSPTSGSYNEQFF. In nucleotides, the CDR3 is TGTGCCAGCAGCCCCACTAGCGGATCCTACAATGAGCAGTTCTTC. The variable domain in full, with the rest retrieved from reference TRBV7-2 and TRBJ2-1, is GAGVSQSPSNKVTEKGKDVELRCDPISGHTALYWYRQSLGQGLEFLIYFQGNSAPDKSGLPSDRFSAERTGGSVSTLTIQRTQQEDSAVYLCASSPTSGSYNEQFFGPGTRLTVL.

The J gene is TRBJ2-2, the V gene TRBV7-9, with 7 bases identical to TRBD1. The CDR3 length is 15 residues. J lost 1 base, V lost 5 bases, and 4 bases had no gene match. Germline loops: CDR1 SEHNR, CDR2 FQNEAQ (reference sequence). The CDR3 coding sequence is TGTGCCAGCAGCCTCGGGACAGAGAACACCGGGGAGCTGTTTTTT. Translation: CASSLGTENTGELFF.

The chain carries TRBV19 and TRBJ2-3; TRBD2 is a possible D gene (6 bases). This CDR3 has 16 amino acids. V lost 3 bases and J lost 4, with 17 bases in between. CDR1 is LNHDA, CDR2 SQIVND, per germline (reference sequence). The CDR3 is CASSISWRGRADTQYF. DNA for the CDR3: TGTGCCAGTAGTATCTCATGGCGGGGCAGGGCAGATACGCAGTATTTT.

Points on this clone: A read error is likely, as this CDR3 ends without the conserved phenylalanine or tryptophan. It is unclear where the CDR3 begins or ends on the DNA, so no DNA is shown, and the CDR3 is as TCRdb lists it. The chain recombines TRBV21-1 with TRBJ2-7; TRBD1 was called by the table and not checked on the DNA. TRBV21-1 represents a pseudogene. The CDR3 is 9 residues long, counting both termini. The CDR3 sequence is CASSSLLWL.